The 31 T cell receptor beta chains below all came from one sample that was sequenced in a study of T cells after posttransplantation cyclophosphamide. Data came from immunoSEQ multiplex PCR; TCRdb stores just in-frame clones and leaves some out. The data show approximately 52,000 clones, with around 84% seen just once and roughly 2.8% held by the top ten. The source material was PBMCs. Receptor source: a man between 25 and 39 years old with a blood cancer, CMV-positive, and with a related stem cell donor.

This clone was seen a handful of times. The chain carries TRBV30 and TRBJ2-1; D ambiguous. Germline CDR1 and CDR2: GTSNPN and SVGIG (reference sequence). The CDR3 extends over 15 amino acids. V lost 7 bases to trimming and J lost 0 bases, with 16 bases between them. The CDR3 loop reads CASRWFTSSYNEQFF. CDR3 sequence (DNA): TGTGCCTCCCGTTGGTTTACGAGCTCCTACAATGAGCAGTTCTTC.

The CDR3 region is CASSPRQGASYEQYF. CDR3 nucleotide sequence: TGTGCCAGCTCTCCAAGACAGGGGGCTTCCTACGAGCAGTACTTC. This chain uses TRBV18 with TRBJ2-7; 10 nucleotides line up with TRBD1. With 6 bases clipped from V and 1 base from J, the junction kept 6 bases outside the gene matches. Germline V gives CDR1 KGHSH, CDR2 LQKENI. The CDR3 runs 15 residues. Filled out from reference TRBV18 and TRBJ2-7, the complete variable domain reads NAGVMQNPRHLVRRRGQEARLRCSPMKGHSHVYWYRQLPEEGLKFMVYLQKENIIDESGMPKERFSAEFPKEGPSILRIQQVVRGDSAAYFCASSPRQGASYEQYFGPGTRLTVT.

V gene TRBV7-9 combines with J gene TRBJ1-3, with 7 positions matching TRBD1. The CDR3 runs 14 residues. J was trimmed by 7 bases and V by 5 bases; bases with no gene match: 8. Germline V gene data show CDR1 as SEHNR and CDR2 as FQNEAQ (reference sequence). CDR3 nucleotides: TGTGCCAGCAGCCCGGGGACAGCAGGCAACACCATATATTTT. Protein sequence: CASSPGTAGNTIYF.

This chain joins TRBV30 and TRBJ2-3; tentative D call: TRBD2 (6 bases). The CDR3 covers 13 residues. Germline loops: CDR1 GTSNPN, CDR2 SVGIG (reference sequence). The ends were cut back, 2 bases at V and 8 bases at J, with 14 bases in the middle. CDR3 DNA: TGTGCCTGGAGTCGTCGAGCCGGGGGTACGCAGTATTTT. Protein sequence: CAWSRRAGGTQYF.

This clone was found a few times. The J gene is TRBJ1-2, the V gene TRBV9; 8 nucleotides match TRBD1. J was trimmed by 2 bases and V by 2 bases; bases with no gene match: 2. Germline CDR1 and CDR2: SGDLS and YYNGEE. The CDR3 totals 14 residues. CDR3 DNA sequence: TGTGCCAGCAGCGTTGGACAGGGCAACTATGGCTACACCTTC. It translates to CASSVGQGNYGYTF. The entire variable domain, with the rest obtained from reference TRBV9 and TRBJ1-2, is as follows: DSGVTQTPKHLITATGQRVTLRCSPRSGDLSVYWYQQSLDQGLQFLIQYYNGEERAKGNILERFSAQQFPDLHSELNLSSLELGDSALYFCASSVGQGNYGYTFGSGTRLTVV.

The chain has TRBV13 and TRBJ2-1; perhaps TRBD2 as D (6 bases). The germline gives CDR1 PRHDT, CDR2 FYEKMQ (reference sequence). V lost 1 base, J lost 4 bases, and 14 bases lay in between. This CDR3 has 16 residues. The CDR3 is CASSLVGGSWYNEQFF. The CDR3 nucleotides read TGTGCCAGCAGCTTAGTTGGGGGGAGTTGGTACAATGAGCAGTTCTTC.

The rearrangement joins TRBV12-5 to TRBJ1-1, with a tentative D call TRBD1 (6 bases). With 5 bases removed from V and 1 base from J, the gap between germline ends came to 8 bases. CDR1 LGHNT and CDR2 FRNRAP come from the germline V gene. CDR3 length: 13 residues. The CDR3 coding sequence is TGTGCTAGTGGTCGGACAGAGAACACTGAAGCTTTCTTT. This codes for CASGRTENTEAFF.

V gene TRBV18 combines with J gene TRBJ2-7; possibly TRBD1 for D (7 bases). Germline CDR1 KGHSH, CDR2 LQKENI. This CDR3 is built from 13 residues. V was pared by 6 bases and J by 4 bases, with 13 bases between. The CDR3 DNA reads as TGTGCCAGCTCGGCGGGACAGACATACGAGCAGTACTTC. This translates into CASSAGQTYEQYF.

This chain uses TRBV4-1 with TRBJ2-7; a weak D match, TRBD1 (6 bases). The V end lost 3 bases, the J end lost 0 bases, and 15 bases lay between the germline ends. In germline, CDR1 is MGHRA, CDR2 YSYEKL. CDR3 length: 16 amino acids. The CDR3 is CASSQGDIKSSYEQYF. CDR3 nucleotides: TGCGCCAGCAGCCAGGGGGACATCAAGAGCTCCTACGAGCAGTACTTC.

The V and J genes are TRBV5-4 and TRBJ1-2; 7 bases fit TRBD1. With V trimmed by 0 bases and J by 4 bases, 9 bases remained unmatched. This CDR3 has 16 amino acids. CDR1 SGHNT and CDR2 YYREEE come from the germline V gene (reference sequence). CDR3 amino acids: CASSLASGTVVYGYTF. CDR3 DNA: TGTGCCAGCAGCTTGGCGTCCGGGACAGTGGTCTATGGCTACACCTTC.

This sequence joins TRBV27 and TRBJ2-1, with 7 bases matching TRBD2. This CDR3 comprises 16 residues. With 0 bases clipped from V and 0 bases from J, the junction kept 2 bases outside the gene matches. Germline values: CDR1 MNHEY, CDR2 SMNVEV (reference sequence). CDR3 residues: CASSLSSGASYNEQFF. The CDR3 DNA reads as TGTGCCAGCAGTTTATCGAGCGGGGCCTCCTACAATGAGCAGTTCTTC.

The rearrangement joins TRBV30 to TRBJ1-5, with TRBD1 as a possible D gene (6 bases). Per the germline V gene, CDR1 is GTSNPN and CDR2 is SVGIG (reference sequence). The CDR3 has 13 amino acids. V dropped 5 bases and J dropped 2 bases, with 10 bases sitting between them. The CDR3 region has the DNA TGTGCCTGGCAACAGGGAGGCAATCAGCCCCAGCATTTT. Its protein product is CAWQQGGNQPQHF. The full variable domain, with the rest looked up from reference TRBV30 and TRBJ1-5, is SQTIHQWPATLVQPVGSPLSLECTVEGTSNPNLYWYRQAAGRGLQLLFYSVGIGQISSEVPQNLSASRPQDRQFILSSKKLLLSDSGFYLCAWQQGGNQPQHFGDGTRLSIL.

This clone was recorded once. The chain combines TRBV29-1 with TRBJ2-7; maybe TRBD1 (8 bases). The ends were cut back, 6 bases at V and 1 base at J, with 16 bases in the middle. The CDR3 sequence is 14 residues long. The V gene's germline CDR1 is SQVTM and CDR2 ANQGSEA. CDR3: CSVLTGGGSYEQYF. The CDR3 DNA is TGCAGCGTCTTAACAGGGGGGGGATCCTACGAGCAGTACTTC.

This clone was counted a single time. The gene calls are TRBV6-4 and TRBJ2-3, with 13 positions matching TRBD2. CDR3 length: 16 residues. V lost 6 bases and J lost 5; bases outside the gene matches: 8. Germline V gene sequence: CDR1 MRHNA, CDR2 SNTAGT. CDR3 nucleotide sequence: TGTGCCAGCAGCGGGACTAGCGGGGCTGGGAAAGATACGCAGTATTTT. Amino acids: CASSGTSGAGKDTQYF.

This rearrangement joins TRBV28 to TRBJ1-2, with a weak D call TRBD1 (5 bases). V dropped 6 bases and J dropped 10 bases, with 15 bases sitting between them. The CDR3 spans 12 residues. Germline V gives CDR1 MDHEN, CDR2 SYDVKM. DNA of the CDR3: TGTGCCAGCAGACGGGGGACCCCACCCTACACCTTC. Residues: CASRRGTPPYTF.

CDR3: CASSLAVPRNEQFF. CDR3 sequence (DNA): TGTGCCAGCAGCTTAGCGGTACCTCGGAATGAGCAGTTCTTC. This chain joins TRBV7-2 and TRBJ2-1, with D unresolved. Between the trimmed V and J ends, which lost 0 bases and 7 bases, there was a span of 10 bases. Germline CDR1 is SGHTA and CDR2 is FQGNSA. The CDR3 runs to 14 residues.

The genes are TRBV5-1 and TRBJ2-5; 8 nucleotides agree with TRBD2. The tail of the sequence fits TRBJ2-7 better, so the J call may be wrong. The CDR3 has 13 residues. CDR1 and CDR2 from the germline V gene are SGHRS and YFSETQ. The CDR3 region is CASSSGSSYEQYF. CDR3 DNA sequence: TGCGCCAGCAGCAGCGGGAGCTCCTACGAGCAGTACTTC.

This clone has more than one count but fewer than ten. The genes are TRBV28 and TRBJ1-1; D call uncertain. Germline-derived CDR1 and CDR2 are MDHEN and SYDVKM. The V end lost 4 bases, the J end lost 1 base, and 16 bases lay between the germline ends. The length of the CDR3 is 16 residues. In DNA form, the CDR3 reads TGTGCCAGCAGTTCCCCCTTTCGGGTGGGGAACACTGAAGCTTTCTTT. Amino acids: CASSSPFRVGNTEAFF.

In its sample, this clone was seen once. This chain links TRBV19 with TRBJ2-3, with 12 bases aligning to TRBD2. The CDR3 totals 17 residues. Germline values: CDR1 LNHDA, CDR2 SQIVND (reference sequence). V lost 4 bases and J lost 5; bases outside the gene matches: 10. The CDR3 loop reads CASSTILAGGPGDTQYF. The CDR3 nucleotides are TGTGCCAGTAGTACGATCCTAGCGGGAGGGCCCGGAGATACGCAGTATTTT. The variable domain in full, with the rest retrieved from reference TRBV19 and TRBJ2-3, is DGGITQSPKYLFRKEGQNVTLSCEQNLNHDAMYWYRQDPGQGLRLIYYSQIVNDFQKGDIAEGYSVSREKKESFPLTVTSAQKNPTAFYLCASSTILAGGPGDTQYFGPGTRLTVL.

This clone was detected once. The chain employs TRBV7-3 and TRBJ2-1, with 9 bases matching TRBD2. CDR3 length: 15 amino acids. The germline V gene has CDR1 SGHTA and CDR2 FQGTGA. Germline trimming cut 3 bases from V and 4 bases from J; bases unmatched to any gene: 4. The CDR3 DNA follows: TGTGCCAGCAGCTTGCTAGCGGGGATTTACAATGAGCAGTTCTTC. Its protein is CASSLLAGIYNEQFF. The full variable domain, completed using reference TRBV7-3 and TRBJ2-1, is GAGVSQTPSNKVTEKGKYVELRCDPISGHTALYWYRQSLGQGPEFLIYFQGTGAADDSGLPNDRFFAVRPEGSVSTLKIQRTERGDSAVYLCASSLLAGIYNEQFFGPGTRLTVL.

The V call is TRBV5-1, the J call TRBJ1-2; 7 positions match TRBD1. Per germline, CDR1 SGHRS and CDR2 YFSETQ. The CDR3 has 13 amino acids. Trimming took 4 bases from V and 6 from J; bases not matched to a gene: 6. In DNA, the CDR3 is TGCGCCAGCAGCGGTGGGACAGTTGATGGCTACACCTTC. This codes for CASSGGTVDGYTF.

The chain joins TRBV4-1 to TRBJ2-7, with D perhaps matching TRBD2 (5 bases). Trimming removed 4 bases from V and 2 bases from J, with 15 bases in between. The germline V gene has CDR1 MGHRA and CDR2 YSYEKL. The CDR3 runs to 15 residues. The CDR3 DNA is TGCGCCAGCAGCCTCCGGACTGCCCTGGCCTACGAGCAGTACTTC. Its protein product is CASSLRTALAYEQYF.

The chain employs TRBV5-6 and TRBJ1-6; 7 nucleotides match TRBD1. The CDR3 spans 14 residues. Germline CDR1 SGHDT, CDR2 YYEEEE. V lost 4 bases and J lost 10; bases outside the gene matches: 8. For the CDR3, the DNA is TGTGCCAGCAGCCGCCGACAGGGAACCTCACCCCTCCACTTT. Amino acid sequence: CASSRRQGTSPLHF.

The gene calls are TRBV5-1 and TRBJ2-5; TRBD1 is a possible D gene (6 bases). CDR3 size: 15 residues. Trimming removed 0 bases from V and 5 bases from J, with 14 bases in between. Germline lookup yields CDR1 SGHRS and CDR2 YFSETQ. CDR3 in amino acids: CASSLGGTGPETQYF. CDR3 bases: TGCGCCAGCAGCTTGGGTGGAACAGGGCCGGAGACCCAGTACTTC.

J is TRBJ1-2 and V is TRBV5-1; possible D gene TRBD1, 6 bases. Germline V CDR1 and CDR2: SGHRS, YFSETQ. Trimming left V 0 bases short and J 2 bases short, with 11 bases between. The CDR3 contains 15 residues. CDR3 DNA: TGCGCCAGCAGCTTGGCAAGAGGACAGAACTATGGCTACACCTTC. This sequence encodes CASSLARGQNYGYTF.

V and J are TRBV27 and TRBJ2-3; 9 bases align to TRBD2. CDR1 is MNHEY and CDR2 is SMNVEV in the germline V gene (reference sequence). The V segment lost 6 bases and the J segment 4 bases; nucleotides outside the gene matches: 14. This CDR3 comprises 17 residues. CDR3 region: CASREEASGTNADTQYF. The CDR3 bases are TGTGCCAGCAGGGAGGAGGCTAGCGGGACGAACGCAGATACGCAGTATTTT.

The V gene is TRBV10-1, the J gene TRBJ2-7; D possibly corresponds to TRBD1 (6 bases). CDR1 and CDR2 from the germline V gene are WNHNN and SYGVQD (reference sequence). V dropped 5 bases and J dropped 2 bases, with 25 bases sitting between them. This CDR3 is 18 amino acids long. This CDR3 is CASSNGDRNYNQAYEQYF. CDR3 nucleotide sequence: TGCGCCAGCAGTAATGGAGACAGGAACTATAATCAAGCCTACGAGCAGTACTTC.

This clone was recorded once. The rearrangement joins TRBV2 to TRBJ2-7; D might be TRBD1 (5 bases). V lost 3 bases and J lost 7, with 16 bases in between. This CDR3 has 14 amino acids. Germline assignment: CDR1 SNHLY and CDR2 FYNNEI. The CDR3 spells CASSEGRQTGEQYF. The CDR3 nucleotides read TGTGCCAGCAGTGAGGGTCGACAGACGGGTGAGCAGTACTTC.

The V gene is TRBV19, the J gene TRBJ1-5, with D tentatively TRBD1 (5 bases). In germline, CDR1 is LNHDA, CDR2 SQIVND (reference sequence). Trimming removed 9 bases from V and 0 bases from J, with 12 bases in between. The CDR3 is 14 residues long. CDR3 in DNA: TGTGCCAGCACGCCGACAGATAGCAATCAGCCCCAGCATTTT. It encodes CASTPTDSNQPQHF. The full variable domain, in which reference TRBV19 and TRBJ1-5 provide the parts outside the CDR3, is DGGITQSPKYLFRKEGQNVTLSCEQNLNHDAMYWYRQDPGQGLRLIYYSQIVNDFQKGDIAEGYSVSREKKESFPLTVTSAQKNPTAFYLCASTPTDSNQPQHFGDGTRLSIL.

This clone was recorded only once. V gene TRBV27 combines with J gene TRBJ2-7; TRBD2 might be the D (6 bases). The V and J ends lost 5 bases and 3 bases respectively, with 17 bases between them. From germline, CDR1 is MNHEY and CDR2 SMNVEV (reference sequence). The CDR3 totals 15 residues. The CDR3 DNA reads TGTGCCAGCAGTATCTCCGGGACTGAGCGCTACGAGCAGTACTTC. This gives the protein CASSISGTERYEQYF.

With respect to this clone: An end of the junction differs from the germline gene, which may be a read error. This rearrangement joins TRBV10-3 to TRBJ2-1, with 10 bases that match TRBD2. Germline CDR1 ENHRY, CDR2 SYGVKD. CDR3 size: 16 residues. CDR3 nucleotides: TGTGCCAGCAGTGAAGGGACTAGCGTGGGACGGGATGAGCAGTTCTTC. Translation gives CASSEGTSVGRDEQFF.